The clone carrying this T cell receptor (beta chain) was detected ten times or more. The ends were cut back, 5 bases at V and 1 base at J, with 11 bases in the middle. This CDR3 spans 14 amino acids. CDR1 and CDR2 (germline): MDHEN, SYDVKM. RNA transcripts served as the template for amplifying TCR beta CDR3 regions. TCR CDR3 regions were first amplified by RT-PCR with HTBI primers. Via MiXCR, TCRdb re-called the multiplex PCR reads, giving one row per CDR3 protein. The table shows under 350,000 distinct CDR3 sequences, with over 15% occurring only once. The entry originates in a study of T cells in Graves' hyperthyroidism and ophthalmopathy.

This chain uses TRBV28 with TRBJ2-5; TRBD2 is a possible D gene (6 bases). The sample taken for sequencing was blood. This receptor was obtained from a woman aged 50 to 60 with Graves' hyperthyroidism. The CDR3 sequence: CASSKLAAQETQYF. The CDR3 nucleotides read TGTGCCAGCAGTAAATTAGCGGCCCAAGAGACCCAGTACTTC.